The T cell receptor beta chain described here comes from a study of T cell clonality in common variable immunodeficiency. Sequencing was performed with immunoSEQ multiplex PCR; in TCRdb, only in-frame clones are kept and a portion is missing. Observed in the sample are about 15,000 clones, none of them singletons. Patients and controls were mostly of Caucasian heritage. For at least one year, all CVID subjects received replacement immunoglobulin. Findings and limits, study-wide: Reportedly, TCR beta sequences from common variable immunodeficiency showed fewer deletions and N-nucleotide insertions. CVID patient heterogeneity limited repertoire-clinical complication correlations.

The CDR3 consists of 16 residues. Germline loops: CDR1 LNHDA, CDR2 SQIVND (reference sequence). The junction had 8 bases not matched to a gene; V was cut back by 5 bases and J by 4 bases. On this clone itself: Its matching antigen is unknown. The read falls 3 residues short of the CDR3 end, and the missing part is taken from the germline J gene.

Material: peripheral blood mononuclear cells. The chain uses TRBV19 and TRBJ2-3, with 11 bases matching TRBD1. The clonotype originates from a human donor with common variable immunodeficiency. The CDR3 spells CASSLRQGQGADTQYF. The sequenced part of the CDR3 DNA is TGTGCCAGTAGTCTCCGGCAGGGACAGGGGGCAGATACG.